These 22 T cell receptor beta chains came from one sample sequenced in a study of T cell repertoires in cytomegalovirus infection. In TCRdb, the reads were re-called with MiXCR into one record per CDR3 protein. The table shows some 100,000 distinct CDR3 sequences, with around a quarter occurring only once. The sample was CD8+ T cells from PBMCs. All receptors derive from a human donor in good health (CMV status not recorded). Some clones in this sample may be carry-over from other donors' samples.

This clonotype was observed at least ten times. The gene calls are TRBV7-6 and TRBJ2-4; 11 nucleotides line up with TRBD2. After removal of 4 bases from V and 1 base from J, the junction contained 9 bases not matched to a gene. The germline gives CDR1 SGHVS, CDR2 FNYEAQ. The length of the CDR3 is 18 residues. The CDR3 protein is CASSYLAGGPPAKNIQYF. CDR3 nucleotides: TGTGCCAGCAGCTATCTAGCGGGAGGCCCCCCTGCCAAAAACATTCAGTACTTC.

The chain carries TRBV29-1 and TRBJ2-1, with D uncertain. Between the trimmed V and J ends, which lost 4 bases and 5 bases, there was a span of 12 bases. Germline lookup yields CDR1 SQVTM and CDR2 ANQGSEA. The CDR3 contains 13 residues. The CDR3 DNA reads TGCAGCGTTGTAGTGATAGGCAACAATGAGCAGTTCTTC. This encodes CSVVVIGNNEQFF.

By share of the sample, this clonotype is medium-sized (0.01 to 0.1%). In DNA form, the CDR3 reads TGTGCCAGCAGCTTAGAGGCAGGGACTGCAACTAATGAAAAACTGTTTTTT. It encodes CASSLEAGTATNEKLFF. The chain links TRBV7-8 to TRBJ1-4, with D possibly being TRBD1 (5 bases). The CDR3 sequence is 17 residues long. V lost 1 base and J 0 bases, leaving 12 bases between the germline ends. CDR1 is SGHVS and CDR2 is FQNEAQ in the germline V gene.

The chain employs TRBV19 and TRBJ2-1, with a weak D call TRBD1 (5 bases). CDR1 is LNHDA and CDR2 is SQIVND in the germline V gene (reference sequence). There are 15 residues in the CDR3. Trimming removed 1 base at V and 3 bases at J, with 10 bases between. CDR3 bases: TGTGCCAGTAGTATAGTCCCAGGGCGCTACAATGAGCAGTTCTTC. It yields the protein CASSIVPGRYNEQFF.

V gene TRBV19 combines with J gene TRBJ1-5, with D perhaps TRBD1 (6 bases). The CDR3 totals 17 residues. Trimming cost V 8 bases and J 7 bases, with 27 bases left between them. Germline CDR1 reads LNHDA; CDR2 reads SQIVND (reference sequence). The CDR3, as DNA: TGTGCCAGTGCACTTTACAGGGCCCATCTCCAGGGGCAGCCCCAGCATTTT. This encodes CASALYRAHLQGQPQHF.

This clonotype came up many times. The V and J genes are TRBV6-1 and TRBJ2-4; a possible D gene is TRBD1 (5 bases). CDR3 length equals 12 residues. The V gene lost 6 bases and the J gene lost 9 bases, with 12 bases spanning the gap. Looked up from germline, CDR1 is MNHNS and CDR2 is SASEGT. CDR3 coding DNA: TGTGCCAGCAGAGGGGCCGGATTCATTCAGTACTTC. This gives the protein CASRGAGFIQYF.

This chain links TRBV9 with TRBJ2-1, with D perhaps being TRBD1 or TRBD2 (6 bases each). The CDR3 sequence is 15 residues long. V was clipped by 2 bases and J by 7 bases, with 16 bases between them. CDR1 and CDR2 from the germline V gene are SGDLS and YYNGEE. CDR3 DNA sequence: TGTGCCAGCAGCGTCATGGGGGGCCGATTGAATGAGCAGTTCTTC. Encoded protein: CASSVMGGRLNEQFF.

In this sample, this clonotype turned up many times. The rearrangement uses TRBV27 and TRBJ2-3, with TRBD2 identical over 8 bases. The V gene's germline CDR1 is MNHEY and CDR2 SMNVEV (reference sequence). The V segment lost 2 bases and the J segment 2 bases; nucleotides outside the gene matches: 9. The CDR3 is 17 residues long. The CDR3 here is CASSLPGGAGDTDTQYF. CDR3 DNA: TGTGCCAGCAGTTTACCCGGTGGAGCGGGAGACACAGATACGCAGTATTTT.

This clonotype has a single count. The chain links TRBV20-1 to TRBJ2-3; D unclear. V was pared by 0 bases and J by 4 bases, with 14 bases between. The CDR3 is made up of 15 amino acids. In germline, CDR1 is DFQATT, CDR2 SNEGSKA (reference sequence). CDR3 in amino acids: CSARDAGQTSDTQYF. The CDR3 DNA sequence: TGCAGTGCTAGAGATGCCGGCCAAACCTCAGATACGCAGTATTTT.

The genes are TRBV6-1 and TRBJ2-2; D might be TRBD2 (6 bases). Trimming removed 5 bases at V and 3 bases at J, with 13 bases between. Germline V gene data show CDR1 as MNHNS and CDR2 as SASEGT. The CDR3 covers 15 residues. The CDR3 loop is CASSYGGEYTGELFF. The CDR3 bases are TGTGCCAGCAGTTATGGCGGGGAGTACACCGGGGAGCTGTTTTTT.

This clonotype was picked up many times. The V gene is TRBV6-5, the J gene TRBJ1-1; a weak D match, TRBD1 (6 bases). CDR1 is MNHEY and CDR2 is SVGAGI in the germline V gene. Trimming pared 0 bases from V and 11 bases from J, leaving 25 bases between. The CDR3 consists of 17 residues. The CDR3, as DNA: TGTGCCAGCAGTTACTCCAGCGACAGGACCTCCGATTCTACGGCTTTCTTT. Its translation: CASSYSSDRTSDSTAFF.

This clonotype was counted ten times or more. CDR3 region: CASSWGNLYEQYF. The CDR3 nucleotides are TGTGCCAGCAGCTGGGGGAATCTCTACGAGCAGTACTTC. The genes are TRBV7-2 and TRBJ2-7; the D gene could be TRBD1 or TRBD2 (5 bases each). This CDR3 spans 13 amino acids. CDR1 is SGHTA, CDR2 FQGNSA, per germline. Trimming left V 4 bases short and J 3 bases short, with 10 bases between.

The rearrangement joins TRBV14 to TRBJ1-5, with D possibly matching TRBD1 (5 bases). CDR1 SGHDN and CDR2 FVKESK come from the germline V gene. The CDR3 totals 14 residues. V shed 3 bases and J shed 3 bases, with 9 bases lying between them. CDR3 protein: CASSHGGNNQPQHF. The CDR3, as DNA: TGTGCCAGCAGCCACGGGGGGAACAATCAGCCCCAGCATTTT.

This clonotype was found once. Here the CDR3 reads CASSPRAAGGEEQFF. CDR3 DNA: TGTGCCAGTAGTCCTCGGGCAGCGGGCGGGGAGGAGCAGTTCTTC. This chain uses TRBV19 with TRBJ2-1, with a possible D match to TRBD2 (6 bases). Looked up from germline, CDR1 is LNHDA and CDR2 is SQIVND (reference sequence). The CDR3 totals 15 residues. V was trimmed by 5 bases and J by 10 bases, leaving 21 bases between them. Full variable domain (missing parts from reference TRBV19 and TRBJ2-1): DGGITQSPKYLFRKEGQNVTLSCEQNLNHDAMYWYRQDPGQGLRLIYYSQIVNDFQKGDIAEGYSVSREKKESFPLTVTSAQKNPTAFYLCASSPRAAGGEEQFFGPGTRLTVL.

This clonotype was recorded a few times. V and J are TRBV10-2 and TRBJ2-3; possible D gene TRBD2, 6 bases. The CDR3 is made up of 15 amino acids. Germline V CDR1 and CDR2: WSHSY, SAAADI. The V end was cut by 0 bases, the J end by 6 bases, with 13 bases between. DNA of the CDR3: TGCGCCAGCAGTGAGTCCCGGGAGCTGGGTGATACGCAGTATTTT. This gives the protein CASSESRELGDTQYF.

This clonotype was found a few times. V gene TRBV6-2 or TRBV6-3 combines with J gene TRBJ2-7; the match to TRBD1 covers 8 bases. Germline lookup yields CDR1 MNHEY and CDR2 SVGEGT. J lost 0 bases, V lost 10 bases, and 17 bases had no gene match. The CDR3 loop spans 17 amino acids. The CDR3 loop reads CANTDRDGGASSYEQYF. The DNA of the CDR3 is TGTGCCAATACGGACAGGGATGGCGGGGCCAGCTCCTACGAGCAGTACTTC.

The rearrangement joins TRBV19 to TRBJ2-7; possibly TRBD1 or TRBD2 for D (6 bases each). Trimming removed 2 bases from V and 2 bases from J, with 10 bases in between. Germline CDR1 and CDR2: LNHDA and SQIVND (reference sequence). The CDR3 spans 14 residues. CDR3 DNA sequence: TGTGCCAGTAGTATATTAGGGGGGACCTACGAGCAGTACTTC. It specifies CASSILGGTYEQYF.

This chain uses TRBV5-6 with TRBJ2-1, with TRBD2 matching over 10 bases. The CDR3 extends over 15 amino acids. V was clipped by 0 bases and J by 6 bases; unmatched bases: 3. CDR1 is SGHDT, CDR2 YYEEEE, per germline. The chain's CDR3 is CASSLALAGVNEQFF. The DNA of the CDR3 is TGTGCCAGCAGCTTGGCCCTAGCGGGGGTCAATGAGCAGTTCTTC.

This clonotype was recorded a few times. V is TRBV28 and J is TRBJ2-1; maybe TRBD2 (5 bases). Germline V CDR1 and CDR2: MDHEN, SYDVKM. Trimming removed 8 bases from V and 2 bases from J, with 7 bases in between. The CDR3 spans 12 residues. CDR3 coding DNA: TGTGCCAGCGAGGGCGCCTACAATGAGCAGTTCTTC. It is translated as CASEGAYNEQFF.

This clonotype appeared many times. The chain couples TRBV7-9 to TRBJ2-5; D is perhaps TRBD2 (6 bases). CDR1 SEHNR and CDR2 FQNEAQ come from the germline V gene (reference sequence). V shed 5 bases and J shed 1 base, with 11 bases lying between them. This CDR3 contains 14 residues. This CDR3 is CASSSRDFQETQYF. The DNA of the CDR3 is TGTGCCAGCAGCAGCCGGGACTTCCAAGAGACCCAGTACTTC.

The chain links TRBV11-2 to TRBJ2-7; D unclear. V shed 4 bases and J shed 5 bases, with 12 bases lying between them. This CDR3 region has 13 residues. Germline CDR1 and CDR2: SGHAT and FQNNGV. CDR3 in DNA: TGTGCCAGCAGCTCCCGACCAAGCGACGAGCAGTACTTC. Amino acids: CASSSRPSDEQYF.

The chain carries TRBV19 and TRBJ2-3, with D maybe TRBD2 (5 bases). Germline V gene data show CDR1 as LNHDA and CDR2 as SQIVND (reference sequence). V was cut by 4 bases and J by 5 bases, with 13 bases left in between. The CDR3 totals 14 residues. CDR3 in amino acids: CASSNAGGRDTQYF. Here the CDR3 DNA reads TGTGCCAGTAGTAATGCCGGAGGCAGAGATACGCAGTATTTT.